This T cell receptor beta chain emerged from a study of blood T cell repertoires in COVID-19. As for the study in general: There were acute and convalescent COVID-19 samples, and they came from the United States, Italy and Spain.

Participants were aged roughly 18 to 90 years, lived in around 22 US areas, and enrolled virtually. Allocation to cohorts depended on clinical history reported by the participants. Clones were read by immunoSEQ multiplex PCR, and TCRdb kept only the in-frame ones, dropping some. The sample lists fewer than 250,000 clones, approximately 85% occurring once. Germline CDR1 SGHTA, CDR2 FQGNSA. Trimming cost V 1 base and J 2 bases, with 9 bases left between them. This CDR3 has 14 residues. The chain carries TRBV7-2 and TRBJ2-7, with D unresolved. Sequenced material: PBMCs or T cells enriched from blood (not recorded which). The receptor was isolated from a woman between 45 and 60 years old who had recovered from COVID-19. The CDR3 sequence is CASSLGLAAYEQYF. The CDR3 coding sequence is TGTGCCAGCAGCTTAGGACTGGCAGCCTACGAGCAGTACTTC. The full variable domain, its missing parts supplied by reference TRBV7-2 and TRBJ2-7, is GAGVSQSPSNKVTEKGKDVELRCDPISGHTALYWYRQSLGQGLEFLIYFQGNSAPDKSGLPSDRFSAERTGGSVSTLTIQRTQQEDSAVYLCASSLGLAAYEQYFGPGTRLTVT.